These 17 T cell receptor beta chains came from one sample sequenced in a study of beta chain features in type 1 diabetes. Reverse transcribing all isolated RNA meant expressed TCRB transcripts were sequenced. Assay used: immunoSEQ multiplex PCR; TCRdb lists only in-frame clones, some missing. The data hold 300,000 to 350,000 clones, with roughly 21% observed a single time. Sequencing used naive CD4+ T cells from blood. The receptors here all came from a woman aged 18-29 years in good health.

The CDR3 is CASSWGQRLYEQYF. As DNA, the CDR3 is TGCGCCAGCAGCTGGGGACAGAGGCTCTACGAGCAGTACTTC. This chain connects TRBV5-1 to TRBJ2-7; TRBD1 matches 7 bases. Germline CDR1 reads SGHRS; CDR2 reads YFSETQ. This CDR3 has 14 residues. The V and J ends lost 3 bases and 3 bases, in that order; junction bases with no gene match: 6.

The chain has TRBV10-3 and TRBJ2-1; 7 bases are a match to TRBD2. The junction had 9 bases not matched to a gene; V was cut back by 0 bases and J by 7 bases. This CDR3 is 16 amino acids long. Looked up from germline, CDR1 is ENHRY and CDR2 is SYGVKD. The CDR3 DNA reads TGTGCCATCAGTGAGTCGAGTCTAGCGGTGAAGAATGAGCAGTTCTTC. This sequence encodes CAISESSLAVKNEQFF.

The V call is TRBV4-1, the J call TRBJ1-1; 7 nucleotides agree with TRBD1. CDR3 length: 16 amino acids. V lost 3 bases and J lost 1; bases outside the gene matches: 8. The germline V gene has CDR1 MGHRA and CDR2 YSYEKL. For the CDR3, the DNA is TGCGCCAGCAGCCAGGGGTACAGGGGTCGGAACACTGAAGCTTTCTTT. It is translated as CASSQGYRGRNTEAFF.

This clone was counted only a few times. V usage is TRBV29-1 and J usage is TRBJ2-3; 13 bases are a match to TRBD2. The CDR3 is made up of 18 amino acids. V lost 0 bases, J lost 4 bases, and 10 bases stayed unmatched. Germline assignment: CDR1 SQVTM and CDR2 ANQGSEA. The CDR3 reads CSVEDGGTSGIWPDTQYF. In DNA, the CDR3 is TGCAGCGTTGAAGATGGAGGGACTAGCGGGATTTGGCCAGATACGCAGTATTTT.

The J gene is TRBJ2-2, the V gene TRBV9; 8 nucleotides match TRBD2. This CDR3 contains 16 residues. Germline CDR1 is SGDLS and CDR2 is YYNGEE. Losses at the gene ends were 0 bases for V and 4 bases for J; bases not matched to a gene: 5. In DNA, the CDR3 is TGTGCCAGCAGCGTAGGCGCGGGAGGCTTCACCGGGGAGCTGTTTTTT. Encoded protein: CASSVGAGGFTGELFF.

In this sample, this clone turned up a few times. The CDR3 DNA reads as TGTGCCAGCAGCTTAGTCGGGGGGGCAGAAAACATTCAGTACTTC. This codes for CASSLVGGAENIQYF. The chain employs TRBV7-9 and TRBJ2-4, with 8 bases fitting TRBD2. Trimming at V came to 1 base and at J to 5 bases, leaving 4 bases not matched to a gene. The CDR3 length is 15 residues. In germline, CDR1 is SEHNR, CDR2 FQNEAQ (reference sequence).

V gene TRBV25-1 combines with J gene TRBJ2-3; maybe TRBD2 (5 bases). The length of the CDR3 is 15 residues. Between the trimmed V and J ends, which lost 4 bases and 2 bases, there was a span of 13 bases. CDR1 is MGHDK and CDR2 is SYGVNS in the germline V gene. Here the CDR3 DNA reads TGTGCCAGCAGTGGTACAGCGGCCTACACAGATACGCAGTATTTT. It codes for CASSGTAAYTDTQYF.

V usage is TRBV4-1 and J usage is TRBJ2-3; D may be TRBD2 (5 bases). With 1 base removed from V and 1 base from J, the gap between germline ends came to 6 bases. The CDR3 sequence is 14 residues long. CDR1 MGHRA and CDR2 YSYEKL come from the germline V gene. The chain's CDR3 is CASSQAAGTDTQYF. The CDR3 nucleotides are TGCGCCAGCAGCCAAGCAGCGGGCACAGATACGCAGTATTTT.

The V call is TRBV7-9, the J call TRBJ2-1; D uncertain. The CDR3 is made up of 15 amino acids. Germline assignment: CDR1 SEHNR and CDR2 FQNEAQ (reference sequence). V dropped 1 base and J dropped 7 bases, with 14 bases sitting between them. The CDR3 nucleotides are TGTGCCAGCAGCTTAGGAACCCTACTGAGAAATGAGCAGTTCTTC. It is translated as CASSLGTLLRNEQFF. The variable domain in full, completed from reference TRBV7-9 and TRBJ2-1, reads DTGVSQNPRHKITKRGQNVTFRCDPISEHNRLYWYRQTLGQGPEFLTYFQNEAQLEKSRLLSDRFSAERPKGSFSTLEIQRTEQGDSAMYLCASSLGTLLRNEQFFGPGTRLTVL.

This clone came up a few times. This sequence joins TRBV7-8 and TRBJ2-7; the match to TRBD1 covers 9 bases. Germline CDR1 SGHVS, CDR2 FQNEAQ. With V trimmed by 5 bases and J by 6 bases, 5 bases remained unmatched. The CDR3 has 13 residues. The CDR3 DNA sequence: TGTGCCAGCAGCCCGGGGACAGGGAGCGAGCAGTACTTC. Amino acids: CASSPGTGSEQYF.

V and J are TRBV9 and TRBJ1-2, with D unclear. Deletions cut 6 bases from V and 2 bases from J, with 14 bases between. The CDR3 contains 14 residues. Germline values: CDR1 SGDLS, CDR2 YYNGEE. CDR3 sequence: CASTIDMANYGYTF. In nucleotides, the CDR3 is TGTGCCAGCACAATCGACATGGCGAACTATGGCTACACCTTC.

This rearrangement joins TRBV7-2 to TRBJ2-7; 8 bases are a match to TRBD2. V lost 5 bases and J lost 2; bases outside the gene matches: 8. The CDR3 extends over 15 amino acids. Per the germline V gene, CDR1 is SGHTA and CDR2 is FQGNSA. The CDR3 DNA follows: TGTGCCAGCAGCCGTACGGGACTAGGTACCTACGAGCAGTACTTC. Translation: CASSRTGLGTYEQYF.

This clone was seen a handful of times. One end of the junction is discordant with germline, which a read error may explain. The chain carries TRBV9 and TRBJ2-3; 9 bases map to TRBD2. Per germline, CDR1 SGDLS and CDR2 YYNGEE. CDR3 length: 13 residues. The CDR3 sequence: CASSVATASGMRF. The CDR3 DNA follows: TGTGCCAGCAGCGTAGCTACGGCTAGCGGGATGAGATTT.

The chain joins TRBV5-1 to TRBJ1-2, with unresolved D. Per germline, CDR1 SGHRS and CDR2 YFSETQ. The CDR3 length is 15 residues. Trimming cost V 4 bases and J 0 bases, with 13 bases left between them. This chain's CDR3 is CASSNLGDSNYGYTF. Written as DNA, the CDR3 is TGCGCCAGCAGCAATTTGGGAGACTCTAACTATGGCTACACCTTC.

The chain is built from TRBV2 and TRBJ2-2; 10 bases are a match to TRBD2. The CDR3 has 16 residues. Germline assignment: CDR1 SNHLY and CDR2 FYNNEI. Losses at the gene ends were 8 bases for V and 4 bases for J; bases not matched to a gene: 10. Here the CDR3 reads CASHLLAGDLTGELFF. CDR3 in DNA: TGTGCCAGCCACTTGCTAGCGGGGGACCTCACCGGGGAGCTGTTTTTT.

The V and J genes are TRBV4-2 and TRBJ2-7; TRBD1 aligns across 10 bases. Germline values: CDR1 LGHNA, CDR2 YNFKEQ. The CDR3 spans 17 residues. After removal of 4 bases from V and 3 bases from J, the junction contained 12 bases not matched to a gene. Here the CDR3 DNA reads TGTGCCAGCAGCCCGGAGGGGAAGGGACAGGGGTTCTACGAGCAGTACTTC. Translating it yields CASSPEGKGQGFYEQYF.

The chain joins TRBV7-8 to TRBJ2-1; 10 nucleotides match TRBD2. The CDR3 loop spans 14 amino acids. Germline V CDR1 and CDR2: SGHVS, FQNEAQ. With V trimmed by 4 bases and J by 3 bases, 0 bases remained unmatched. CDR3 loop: CASSSSGSYNEQFF. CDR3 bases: TGTGCCAGCAGCTCTAGCGGGAGCTACAATGAGCAGTTCTTC.